What follows are 19 T cell receptor beta chains derived from one specimen sequenced in a study of human T cells and chemical hapten exposure (TCRdb year 2021). Read against the paper, the sample's time point label means: healthy volunteer bleed at 6 weeks. Total RNA was isolated from unfractionated whole blood collected in Tempus Blood RNA tubes. The library relied on RACE. Sequenced using a NextSeq 500. In-frame beta chains were kept once TCRdb had trimmed the public reads at Q25 with fastp and called clones with MiXCR. All rows with the same CDR3 protein become a single entry with the most common DNA and genes. The table for this sample lists some 81,000 distinct CDR3 sequences; around 9.4% of them were counted only once. The top ten hold 1.7% of the sample. The specimen sequenced was whole blood. These receptor sequences come from a female donor in good health. Some clones in this sample may be carry-over from other donors' samples.

Many counts were recorded for this clonotype. The chain is built from TRBV7-2 and TRBJ1-4; TRBD1 aligns across 10 bases. Germline CDR1 reads SGHTA; CDR2 reads FQGNSA. The CDR3 totals 19 residues. After removal of 4 bases from V and 8 bases from J, the junction contained 19 bases not matched to a gene. The CDR3 DNA is TGTGCCAGCAGCTCAAGAACCGGGACAGGGGATTCAAGAGGCGAAAAACTGTTTTTT. Translated, it gives CASSSRTGTGDSRGEKLFF.

This clonotype was observed at least ten times. This chain connects TRBV5-5 to TRBJ2-3; D is unresolved. Per the germline V gene, CDR1 is SGHKS and CDR2 is YYEKEE (reference sequence). The CDR3 is 12 amino acids. The ends were cut back, 1 base at V and 4 bases at J, with 4 bases in the middle. This CDR3 is CASSLWADTQYF. CDR3 DNA sequence: TGTGCCAGCAGCTTGTGGGCAGATACGCAGTATTTT.

In this sample, this clonotype turned up a few times. The chain employs TRBV7-6 and TRBJ2-3; the D is unclear. CDR1 is SGHVS and CDR2 is FNYEAQ in the germline V gene. Deletions cut 0 bases from V and 0 bases from J, with 7 bases between. This CDR3 region has 15 residues. The CDR3 DNA is TGTGCCAGCAGCTTAGCCCCTTCAAGCACAGATACGCAGTATTTT. Translation: CASSLAPSSTDTQYF.

This clonotype was recorded many times. CDR3 region: CASSIIAGRGGSSYNEQFF. In nucleotides, the CDR3 is TGTGCCAGCAGTATAATAGCCGGGAGAGGGGGGAGCTCCTACAATGAGCAGTTCTTC. This sequence joins TRBV6-5 and TRBJ2-1; D may be TRBD1 or TRBD2 (6 bases each). The CDR3 has 19 amino acids. Per the germline V gene, CDR1 is MNHEY and CDR2 is SVGAGI. V was trimmed by 5 bases and J by 0 bases, leaving 23 bases between them.

The chain is built from TRBV6-5 and TRBJ2-4; maybe TRBD2 (6 bases). Deletions cut 8 bases from V and 13 bases from J, with 15 bases between. The CDR3 is 11 amino acids. CDR1 and CDR2 from the germline V gene are MNHEY and SVGAGI. DNA of the CDR3: TGTGCCAGCGGCGGAGGGGCGATGCAGTACTTC. It is translated as CASGGGAMQYF.

This clonotype was recorded a few times. This chain uses TRBV28 with TRBJ1-4; weak D call: TRBD1 (5 bases). The CDR3 totals 14 residues. Trimming took off 7 bases at V and 5 bases at J, with 14 bases between the two ends. The V gene's germline CDR1 is MDHEN and CDR2 SYDVKM. The DNA of the CDR3 is TGTGCCAGCAACCCCCGGGGACTAAATGAAAAACTGTTTTTT. Protein sequence: CASNPRGLNEKLFF.

This clonotype has ten or more counts. The CDR3 nucleotides read TGTGCCAGCAGCGCGGACGGGGCTTATCAGCCCCAGCATTTT. Its protein product is CASSADGAYQPQHF. This chain uses TRBV6-5 with TRBJ1-5, with a tentative D call TRBD1 (5 bases). This CDR3 has 14 residues. V shed 6 bases and J shed 5 bases, with 14 bases lying between them. Germline CDR1 and CDR2: MNHEY and SVGAGI.

At least ten counts were recorded for this clonotype. This chain joins TRBV12-3 or TRBV12-4 and TRBJ2-5; maybe TRBD2 (5 bases). The CDR3 has 13 residues. V was clipped by 5 bases and J by 2 bases, with 9 bases between them. In nucleotides, the CDR3 is TGTGCCAGCAGTCCACGGGAACAAGAGACCCAGTACTTC. The encoded protein is CASSPREQETQYF.

This clonotype was detected ten times or more. The chain employs TRBV7-3 and TRBJ2-7, with TRBD1 matching over 9 bases. Germline trimming cut 5 bases from V and 3 bases from J; bases unmatched to any gene: 8. The CDR3 is 15 amino acids. CDR1 and CDR2 (germline): SGHTA, FQGTGA. CDR3 nucleotide sequence: TGTGCCAGCAGCGCCGCCGGGACAGGGTTCTACGAGCAGTACTTC. Its translation: CASSAAGTGFYEQYF.

The table lists this clonotype with a few counts. The V and J genes are TRBV20-1 and TRBJ2-1; D is perhaps TRBD2 (6 bases). The V gene lost 3 bases and the J gene lost 0 bases, with 15 bases spanning the gap. The CDR3 length is 16 residues. Germline V CDR1 and CDR2: DFQATT, SNEGSKA (reference sequence). This chain's CDR3 is CSARPRTTSSYNEQFF. CDR3 sequence (DNA): TGCAGTGCTAGGCCCCGGACTACAAGCTCCTACAATGAGCAGTTCTTC.

This clonotype has more than one count but fewer than ten. V usage is TRBV5-4 and J usage is TRBJ1-5; D is unresolved. CDR1 is SGHNT and CDR2 is YYREEE in the germline V gene (reference sequence). The V end lost 0 bases, the J end lost 4 bases, and 5 bases lay between the germline ends. The CDR3 consists of 13 residues. The CDR3 nucleotides read TGTGCCAGCAGCTTGGGAGCGAATCAGCCCCAGCATTTT. Translation: CASSLGANQPQHF. Combining the CDR3 with reference TRBV5-4 and TRBJ1-5 gives the whole variable domain ETGVTQSPTHLIKTRGQQVTLRCSSQSGHNTVSWYQQALGQGPQFIFQYYREEENGRGNFPPRFSGLQFPNYSSELNVNALELDDSALYLCASSLGANQPQHFGDGTRLSIL.

This chain joins TRBV12-3 or TRBV12-4 and TRBJ1-2; D is ambiguous. V was pared by 3 bases and J by 4 bases, with 12 bases between. The CDR3 totals 14 residues. The CDR3 bases are TGTGCCAGCAGTTTTTCGAGGGCAGGCTATGGCTACACCTTC. Translation gives CASSFSRAGYGYTF.

In this sample, this clonotype turned up many times. The chain joins TRBV20-1 to TRBJ1-1; 7 nucleotides align to TRBD1. Germline V lookup: CDR1 DFQATT, CDR2 SNEGSKA (reference sequence). The CDR3 is made up of 15 amino acids. CDR3 DNA sequence: TGCACCATCCCAGGGGGGGACGGCGTGAACACTGAAGCTTTCTTT. It yields the protein CTIPGGDGVNTEAFF.

This sequence joins TRBV20-1 and TRBJ1-5; no firm D call. V lost 0 bases and J 1 base, leaving 7 bases between the germline ends. The V gene's germline CDR1 is DFQATT and CDR2 SNEGSKA (reference sequence). The CDR3 spans 14 residues. The CDR3 coding sequence is TGCAGTGCTAGAGATCTTGAGAGCAATCAGCCCCAGCATTTT. It encodes CSARDLESNQPQHF.

Many counts were recorded for this clonotype. The chain combines TRBV27 with TRBJ2-3, with a possible D match to TRBD1 (7 bases). Between the trimmed V and J ends, which lost 3 bases and 5 bases, there was a span of 15 bases. This CDR3 is 15 amino acids long. Per germline, CDR1 MNHEY and CDR2 SMNVEV (reference sequence). The CDR3 protein is CASSFAQGGRDTQYF. CDR3 DNA sequence: TGTGCCAGCAGTTTTGCTCAGGGGGGTCGAGATACGCAGTATTTT.

The chain carries TRBV24-1 and TRBJ2-3; no firm D call. CDR1 is KGHDR, CDR2 SFDVKD, per germline. Trimming stripped 2 bases from V and 6 bases from J, with 17 bases between. The CDR3 runs to 16 residues. The CDR3: CATSDSFSGAADTQYF. CDR3 DNA: TGTGCCACCAGTGATTCATTTTCAGGCGCAGCCGATACGCAGTATTTT.

This clonotype has at least ten counts. The genes are TRBV7-9 and TRBJ2-5, with D perhaps TRBD1 (6 bases). CDR3 length: 17 amino acids. Germline-derived CDR1 and CDR2 are SEHNR and FQNEAQ (reference sequence). Trimming cost V 4 bases and J 2 bases, with 20 bases left between them. The CDR3: CASSSYGGGRGQETQYF. Written as DNA, the CDR3 is TGTGCCAGCAGCTCCTACGGTGGGGGCCGGGGACAAGAGACCCAGTACTTC. Full variable domain (rest looked up from reference TRBV7-9 and TRBJ2-5): DTGVSQNPRHKITKRGQNVTFRCDPISEHNRLYWYRQTLGQGPEFLTYFQNEAQLEKSRLLSDRFSAERPKGSFSTLEIQRTEQGDSAMYLCASSSYGGGRGQETQYFGPGTRLLVL.

The chain carries TRBV25-1 and TRBJ1-4, with TRBD1 as a possible D gene (5 bases). The CDR3 runs 16 residues. Germline V gene lookup returns CDR1 MGHDK and CDR2 SYGVNS. Between the trimmed V and J ends, which lost 2 bases and 10 bases, there was a span of 20 bases. The CDR3 sequence is CASSEEGVGRGGKLFF. The CDR3 DNA sequence: TGTGCCAGCAGTGAAGAAGGGGTAGGGCGTGGCGGAAAACTGTTTTTT.

This clonotype showed up just a few times. The V and J genes are TRBV18 and TRBJ2-6; D unresolved. Germline V CDR1 and CDR2: KGHSH, LQKENI. This CDR3 has 14 residues. Deletions cut 5 bases from V and 0 bases from J, with 5 bases between. CDR3 residues: CASSALSGANVLTF. The CDR3 nucleotides read TGTGCCAGCTCAGCTCTCTCTGGGGCCAACGTCCTGACTTTC.